This TCR beta chain was identified during a study of cytomegalovirus exposure and HLA in healthy donors. Study as a whole: An early release of data contained approximately 80 million unique TCRs, which came from HLA-typed donors.

The germline gives CDR1 LNHDA, CDR2 SQIVND (reference sequence). The V segment lost 6 bases and the J segment 5 bases; nucleotides outside the gene matches: 12. CDR3 size: 15 residues. Study outcomes and limitations: Most likely, a cluster of highly shared sequence variants arose as a sequencing artifact.

Use of 60 Vbeta and 13 Jbeta primers characterized the PCR. Profiled with immunoSEQ multiplex PCR; TCRdb holds only in-frame clones, not every one. The data contain some 97,000 clones, 70% to 85% of them singletons. Whereas donors were nominally healthy upon sampling, unrecorded immune exposures were probable. For this clone: Antigen specificity is unknown.

The chain combines TRBV19 with TRBJ1-1; 7 nucleotides match TRBD1. Sample: PBMCs. The clonotype was recovered from a woman younger than 35 in good health and CMV-seronegative. CDR3 DNA sequence: TGTGCCAGTAGGCTAGCGACAGGGTCCGGAACTGAAGCTTTCTTT. Protein product: CASRLATGSGTEAFF. Variable domain in full (rest from reference TRBV19 and TRBJ1-1): DGGITQSPKYLFRKEGQNVTLSCEQNLNHDAMYWYRQDPGQGLRLIYYSQIVNDFQKGDIAEGYSVSREKKESFPLTVTSAQKNPTAFYLCASRLATGSGTEAFFGQGTRLTVV.